This TCR beta chain was documented in a study of identifying expanded T cells in peripheral blood. The germline V gene has CDR1 LNHDA and CDR2 SQIVND (reference sequence). V lost 4 bases to trimming and J lost 0 bases, with 12 bases between them. This CDR3 region has 16 residues. During the collection period, no donor immune events like infections were recorded. The method was immunoSEQ multiplex PCR; TCRdb's version includes in-frame clones alone and lacks a portion of them. Of some 93,000 clones in the sample, 70% to 90% were seen once. Specimen: blood. J is TRBJ2-2 and V is TRBV19; tentatively, D is TRBD1 (5 bases). This sequence was found in a person aged 18-69 years in good health. For the CDR3, the DNA is TGTGCCAGTAGTAAGGGCTGGGGCACGAACACCGGGGAGCTGTTTTTT. Protein product: CASSKGWGTNTGELFF.